These T cell receptor beta chains were read from a single sample in a study of T-cell reconstitution after alpha-beta-depleted transplantation in children. TCRdb reprocessed the PCR reads via MiXCR and lists one record per CDR3 protein. The sample includes approximately 590,000 distinct CDR3 sequences, about 10% of them seen just once. The source material was PBMCs from the stem cell graft donor, sampled from the stem cell graft. The receptors were sampled from a human donor who donated a stem cell graft to a child with acute myeloid leukemia. CDR3s include the opening cysteine and the closing phenylalanine or tryptophan. The order of the fields is clone size, J gene, V gene, D gene, CDR3 protein, CDR3 DNA. D genes are given only for firm matches. The size entry is marked missing in some rows and otherwise reads once, few, many or a size class.

abundance: -; j_gene: TRBJ2-1; v_gene: TRBV20-1; d_gene: TRBD1; CDR3aa: CSAQRGTGSNNEQFF; CDR3nt: TGCAGTGCCCAAAGGGGGACAGGATCGAACAATGAGCAGTTCTTC
abundance: -; j_gene: TRBJ2-1; v_gene: TRBV24-1; d_gene: TRBD2; CDR3aa: CATSGPSGRSLDEQFF; CDR3nt: TGTGCCACCAGTGGCCCTAGCGGGAGATCTCTCGATGAGCAGTTCTTC
abundance: -; j_gene: TRBJ2-2; v_gene: TRBV20-1; d_gene: TRBD1; CDR3aa: CSAPDRGRGTGELFF; CDR3nt: TGCAGTGCTCCGGACAGGGGGCGGGGAACCGGGGAGCTGTTTTTT
abundance: few; j_gene: TRBJ2-7; v_gene: TRBV18; d_gene: -; CDR3aa: CASSQEGSNYEQYF; CDR3nt: TGTGCCAGCTCACAAGAGGGAAGTAACTACGAGCAGTACTTC
abundance: -; j_gene: TRBJ2-2; v_gene: TRBV30; d_gene: -; CDR3aa: CAWISGAGELFF; CDR3nt: TGTGCCTGGATTTCAGGGGCCGGGGAGCTGTTTTTT
abundance: -; j_gene: TRBJ2-1; v_gene: TRBV24-1; d_gene: -; CDR3aa: CATSQTSAFYNEQFF; CDR3nt: TGTGCCACCAGTCAAACGAGCGCGTTCTACAATGAGCAGTTCTTC
abundance: few; j_gene: TRBJ1-1; v_gene: TRBV6-1; d_gene: TRBD1; CDR3aa: CASSAGQGARPTEAFF; CDR3nt: TGTGCCAGCAGTGCCGGACAGGGGGCGCGTCCCACTGAAGCTTTCTTT
abundance: many; j_gene: TRBJ2-1; v_gene: TRBV20-1; d_gene: -; CDR3aa: CSAANGHESYNEQFF; CDR3nt: TGCAGTGCTGCCAATGGGCATGAATCCTACAATGAGCAGTTCTTC
abundance: few; j_gene: TRBJ2-2; v_gene: TRBV12-3/TRBV12-4; d_gene: TRBD1; CDR3aa: CASSSRGQVTGELFF; CDR3nt: TGTGCCAGCAGTTCCAGGGGGCAGGTTACCGGGGAGCTGTTTTTT
abundance: -; j_gene: TRBJ1-6; v_gene: TRBV29-1; d_gene: TRBD1; CDR3aa: CSAGTANSPLHF; CDR3nt: TGCAGCGCCGGGACAGCCAATTCACCCCTCCACTTT
abundance: -; j_gene: TRBJ2-3; v_gene: TRBV14; d_gene: -; CDR3aa: CASRTGPSTDTQYF; CDR3nt: TGTGCCAGCAGGACGGGACCGAGCACAGATACGCAGTATTTT
abundance: few; j_gene: TRBJ2-4; v_gene: TRBV5-1; d_gene: TRBD2; CDR3aa: CASSGGLAGGLNIQYF; CDR3nt: TGCGCCAGCAGCGGCGGACTAGCGGGAGGGTTGAACATTCAGTACTTC
abundance: few; j_gene: TRBJ2-1; v_gene: TRBV3-1; d_gene: -; CDR3aa: CASSQPGLAFNEQFF; CDR3nt: TGTGCCAGCAGCCAACCGGGGCTAGCCTTTAATGAGCAGTTCTTC
abundance: many; j_gene: TRBJ2-5; v_gene: TRBV20-1; d_gene: -; CDR3aa: CSAREGETQYF; CDR3nt: TGCAGTGCTAGAGAAGGGGAGACCCAGTACTTC
abundance: -; j_gene: TRBJ2-7; v_gene: TRBV12-3/TRBV12-4; d_gene: TRBD2; CDR3aa: CASAELAGGNEQYF; CDR3nt: TGTGCCAGCGCGGAACTAGCGGGAGGCAACGAGCAGTACTTC
abundance: -; j_gene: TRBJ1-1; v_gene: TRBV7-8; d_gene: TRBD1; CDR3aa: CASSLARGQGRYLNTEAFF; CDR3nt: TGTGCCAGCAGCTTGGCCCGGGGACAGGGGCGATATCTGAACACTGAAGCTTTCTTT
abundance: many; j_gene: TRBJ2-3; v_gene: TRBV5-1; d_gene: TRBD2; CDR3aa: CASSPGTSVYTQYF; CDR3nt: TGCGCCAGCAGCCCCGGGACTAGCGTTTATACGCAGTATTTT
abundance: many; j_gene: TRBJ2-1; v_gene: TRBV15; d_gene: TRBD1; CDR3aa: CATSRLMTGGYEQFF; CDR3nt: TGTGCCACCAGCAGACTAATGACAGGGGGCTATGAGCAGTTCTTC
abundance: many; j_gene: TRBJ1-5; v_gene: TRBV6-2/TRBV6-3; d_gene: -; CDR3aa: CASSYGGQQPQHF; CDR3nt: TGTGCCAGCAGTTACGGAGGGCAGCAGCCCCAGCATTTT
abundance: medium-sized; j_gene: TRBJ1-1; v_gene: TRBV3-1; d_gene: -; CDR3aa: CASSQVSTPEAFF; CDR3nt: TGTGCCAGCAGCCAAGTCAGTACCCCTGAAGCTTTCTTT
abundance: few; j_gene: TRBJ2-1; v_gene: TRBV20-1; d_gene: -; CDR3aa: CSAREGYFLVDEQFF; CDR3nt: TGCAGTGCTAGAGAAGGATACTTCCTCGTCGATGAGCAGTTCTTC
abundance: -; j_gene: TRBJ2-6; v_gene: TRBV5-6; d_gene: -; CDR3aa: CASSFLGETGANVLTF; CDR3nt: TGTGCCAGCAGCTTTTTAGGGGAAACTGGGGCCAACGTCCTGACTTTC
abundance: many; j_gene: TRBJ1-1; v_gene: TRBV12-3/TRBV12-4; d_gene: -; CDR3aa: CASSFGVMNTEAFF; CDR3nt: TGTGCCAGCAGTTTCGGGGTAATGAACACTGAAGCTTTCTTT
abundance: many; j_gene: TRBJ2-7; v_gene: TRBV10-3; d_gene: -; CDR3aa: CAISATYEQYF; CDR3nt: TGTGCCATCTCAGCTACCTACGAGCAGTACTTC
abundance: few; j_gene: TRBJ2-2; v_gene: TRBV4-2; d_gene: TRBD2; CDR3aa: CASGSGGPGELFF; CDR3nt: TGTGCCAGCGGCTCGGGAGGCCCCGGGGAGCTGTTTTTT
abundance: few; j_gene: TRBJ2-2; v_gene: TRBV9; d_gene: TRBD2; CDR3aa: CASSPLRSGSHTGELFF; CDR3nt: TGTGCCAGCAGCCCCCTTAGGAGCGGGAGTCACACCGGGGAGCTGTTTTTT
abundance: -; j_gene: TRBJ1-2; v_gene: TRBV28; d_gene: TRBD1; CDR3aa: CASSKLGGGGYTF; CDR3nt: TGTGCCAGCAGTAAGCTAGGGGGCGGGGGCTACACCTTC
abundance: many; j_gene: TRBJ2-7; v_gene: TRBV3-1; d_gene: -; CDR3aa: CASSPRIRSNYYEQYF; CDR3nt: TGTGCCAGCAGCCCCCGGATCCGATCCAACTACTACGAGCAGTACTTC
abundance: many; j_gene: TRBJ1-1; v_gene: TRBV29-1; d_gene: TRBD1; CDR3aa: CSVRTGVNTEAFF; CDR3nt: TGCAGCGTCCGGACAGGGGTCAACACTGAAGCTTTCTTT
abundance: many; j_gene: TRBJ2-1; v_gene: TRBV12-3/TRBV12-4; d_gene: TRBD1; CDR3aa: CASSSATGTGGLDEQFF; CDR3nt: TGTGCCAGCAGTTCCGCTACCGGGACAGGGGGCCTCGATGAGCAGTTCTTC
abundance: few; j_gene: TRBJ1-6; v_gene: TRBV30; d_gene: TRBD1; CDR3aa: CAWSAGGHNSPLHF; CDR3nt: TGTGCCTGGAGCGCAGGGGGGCATAATTCACCCCTCCACTTT
abundance: -; j_gene: TRBJ1-1; v_gene: TRBV11-2; d_gene: -; CDR3aa: CASSSRAATEAFF; CDR3nt: TGTGCCAGCAGCTCGCGGGCGGCCACTGAAGCTTTCTTT
abundance: few; j_gene: TRBJ2-7; v_gene: TRBV6-1; d_gene: -; CDR3aa: CASTGQTPNEQYF; CDR3nt: TGTGCCAGCACGGGTCAAACCCCCAACGAGCAGTACTTC
abundance: few; j_gene: TRBJ2-1; v_gene: TRBV7-9; d_gene: TRBD2; CDR3aa: CASSLAWSLAGGNEQFF; CDR3nt: TGTGCCAGCAGCTTAGCCTGGAGTCTAGCGGGAGGGAATGAGCAGTTCTTC
abundance: few; j_gene: TRBJ1-1; v_gene: TRBV29-1; d_gene: -; CDR3aa: CSVETGTTFF; CDR3nt: TGCAGCGTTGAGACCGGGACTACCTTCTTT
abundance: many; j_gene: TRBJ1-1; v_gene: TRBV20-1; d_gene: -; CDR3aa: CSAPQVGGNTEAFF; CDR3nt: TGCAGTGCCCCTCAAGTGGGAGGGAACACTGAAGCTTTCTTT
abundance: -; j_gene: TRBJ1-1; v_gene: TRBV3-1; d_gene: -; CDR3aa: CASSYEVHRGARNTEAFF; CDR3nt: TGTGCCAGCAGTTATGAAGTTCATCGTGGGGCCAGGAACACTGAAGCTTTCTTT
abundance: many; j_gene: TRBJ2-2; v_gene: TRBV12-3/TRBV12-4; d_gene: TRBD2; CDR3aa: CAGLAGGGGELFF; CDR3nt: TGTGCCGGACTAGCGGGAGGCGGCGGGGAGCTGTTTTTT
abundance: few; j_gene: TRBJ2-2; v_gene: TRBV25-1; d_gene: -; CDR3aa: CASSEARNTGELFF; CDR3nt: TGTGCCAGCAGTGAAGCCAGGAACACCGGGGAGCTGTTTTTT
abundance: many; j_gene: TRBJ2-3; v_gene: TRBV5-1; d_gene: -; CDR3aa: CASTVGGTDTQYF; CDR3nt: TGCGCCAGCACGGTGGGTGGCACAGATACGCAGTATTTT
abundance: -; j_gene: TRBJ2-7; v_gene: TRBV15; d_gene: TRBD1; CDR3aa: CATSRDQEGQDEQYF; CDR3nt: TGTGCCACCAGCAGAGATCAGGAGGGACAGGACGAGCAGTACTTC
abundance: -; j_gene: TRBJ2-7; v_gene: TRBV5-1; d_gene: -; CDR3aa: CARKPYSYEQYF; CDR3nt: TGCGCCAGGAAGCCCTACTCCTACGAGCAGTACTTC
abundance: -; j_gene: TRBJ1-6; v_gene: TRBV16; d_gene: TRBD1; CDR3aa: CASSPTNLGTGGAGRLHF; CDR3nt: TGTGCCAGCAGCCCTACCAACCTAGGGACAGGGGGGGCCGGTCGCCTCCACTTT
abundance: once; j_gene: TRBJ2-6; v_gene: TRBV6-5; d_gene: TRBD1; CDR3aa: CASSYSTGGSSGANVLTF; CDR3nt: TGTGCCAGCAGTTACTCGACAGGGGGGTCCTCTGGGGCCAACGTCCTGACTTTC
abundance: few; j_gene: TRBJ2-1; v_gene: TRBV5-1; d_gene: TRBD2; CDR3aa: CASSLLGGSSNEQFF; CDR3nt: TGCGCCAGCAGCCTCCTTGGCGGGAGTAGCAATGAGCAGTTCTTC
abundance: many; j_gene: TRBJ2-7; v_gene: TRBV29-1; d_gene: TRBD1; CDR3aa: CSVSSPGTGYEQYF; CDR3nt: TGCAGCGTCTCCTCTCCCGGGACAGGGTACGAGCAGTACTTC
abundance: few; j_gene: TRBJ2-1; v_gene: TRBV6-2/TRBV6-3; d_gene: -; CDR3aa: CASSNPHNEQFF; CDR3nt: TGTGCCAGCAGTAATCCGCACAATGAGCAGTTCTTC
abundance: few; j_gene: TRBJ1-1; v_gene: TRBV20-1; d_gene: -; CDR3aa: CSARRTQGGWNTEAFF; CDR3nt: TGCAGTGCTAGAAGGACCCAAGGGGGGTGGAACACTGAAGCTTTCTTT
abundance: -; j_gene: TRBJ1-4; v_gene: TRBV7-2; d_gene: -; CDR3aa: CASSLNGAEKLFF; CDR3nt: TGTGCCAGCAGCTTAAACGGTGCTGAAAAACTGTTTTTT
abundance: few; j_gene: TRBJ2-7; v_gene: TRBV5-1; d_gene: TRBD2; CDR3aa: CASSPASGRSGEQYF; CDR3nt: TGCGCCAGCAGCCCAGCTAGCGGGAGATCCGGCGAGCAGTACTTC
abundance: -; j_gene: TRBJ2-7; v_gene: TRBV29-1; d_gene: TRBD2; CDR3aa: CSVLGAGGSSYEQYF; CDR3nt: TGCAGCGTTTTGGGAGCGGGAGGTTCCTCCTACGAGCAGTACTTC
abundance: -; j_gene: TRBJ2-7; v_gene: TRBV5-1; d_gene: -; CDR3aa: CASSIQTPSNEQYF; CDR3nt: TGCGCCAGCAGCATCCAGACTCCCTCCAACGAGCAGTACTTC
abundance: -; j_gene: TRBJ1-5; v_gene: TRBV28; d_gene: -; CDR3aa: CASSPGGGRPQHF; CDR3nt: TGTGCCAGCAGCCCAGGAGGTGGGCGGCCCCAGCATTTT